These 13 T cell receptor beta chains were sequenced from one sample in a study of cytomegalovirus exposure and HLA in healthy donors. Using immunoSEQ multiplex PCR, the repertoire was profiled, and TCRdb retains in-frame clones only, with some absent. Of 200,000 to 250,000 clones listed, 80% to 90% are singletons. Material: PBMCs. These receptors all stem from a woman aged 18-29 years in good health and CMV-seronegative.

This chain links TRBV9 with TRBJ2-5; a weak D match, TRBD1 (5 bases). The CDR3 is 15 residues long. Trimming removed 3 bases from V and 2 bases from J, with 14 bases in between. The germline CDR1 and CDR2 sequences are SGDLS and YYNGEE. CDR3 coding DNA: TGTGCCAGCAGCGGTCAGGGCCACCCTCAAGAGACCCAGTACTTC. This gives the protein CASSGQGHPQETQYF.

Here the CDR3 DNA reads TGTGCCAGCAGCTTTGGTCCGACGGGGCTAGCGACTATCGAGCAGTACTTC. Its translation is CASSFGPTGLATIEQYF. The chain has TRBV5-6 and TRBJ2-7, with D perhaps TRBD2 (6 bases). The CDR3 has 17 amino acids. The V end lost 2 bases, the J end lost 6 bases, and 24 bases lay between the germline ends. Germline-derived CDR1 and CDR2 are SGHDT and YYEEEE.

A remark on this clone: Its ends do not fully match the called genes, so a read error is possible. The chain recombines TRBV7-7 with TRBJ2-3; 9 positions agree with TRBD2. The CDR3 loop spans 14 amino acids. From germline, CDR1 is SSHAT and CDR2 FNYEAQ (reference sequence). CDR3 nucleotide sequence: TGTGCTAGCAGCTTAAGCGGGAGGACAGATACGCAGTATTTT. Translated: CASSLSGRTDTQYF. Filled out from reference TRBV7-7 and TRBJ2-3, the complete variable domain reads GAGVSQSPRYKVTKRGQDVTLRCDPISSHATLYWYQQALGQGPEFLTYFNYEAQPDKSGLPSDRFSAERPEGSISTLTIQRTEQRDSAMYRCASSLSGRTDTQYFGPGTRLTVL.

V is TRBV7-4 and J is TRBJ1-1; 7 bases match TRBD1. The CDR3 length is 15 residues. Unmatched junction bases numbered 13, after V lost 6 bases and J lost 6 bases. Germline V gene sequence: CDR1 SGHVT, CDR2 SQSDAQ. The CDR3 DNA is TGTGCCAGCAGGCCGGGCGACAGGGACGGATCTGAAGCTTTCTTT. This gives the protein CASRPGDRDGSEAFF.

Here the CDR3 DNA reads TGTGCCAGCAGCGTCTCACCTAGCGGGGGGCTTCATGAGCAGTTCTTC. It translates to CASSVSPSGGLHEQFF. The V call is TRBV9, the J call TRBJ2-1; 11 bases are shared with TRBD2. The CDR3 totals 16 residues. From germline, CDR1 is SGDLS and CDR2 YYNGEE. J gave up 8 bases and V 2 bases, and 9 bases lay outside the gene matches.

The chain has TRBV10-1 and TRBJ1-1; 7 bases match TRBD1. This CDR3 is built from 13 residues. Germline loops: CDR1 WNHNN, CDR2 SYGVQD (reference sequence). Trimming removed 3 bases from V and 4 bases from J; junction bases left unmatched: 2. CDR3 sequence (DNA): TGCGCCAGCAGTGATGCAGGGGGCACTGAAGCTTTCTTT. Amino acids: CASSDAGGTEAFF.

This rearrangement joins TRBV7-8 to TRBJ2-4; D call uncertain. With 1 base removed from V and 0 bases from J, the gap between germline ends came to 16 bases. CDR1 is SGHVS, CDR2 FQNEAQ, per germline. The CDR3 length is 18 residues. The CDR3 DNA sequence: TGTGCCAGCAGCTTAGTGAGGCCCGCTCCCGGAGCCAAAAACATTCAGTACTTC. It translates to CASSLVRPAPGAKNIQYF.

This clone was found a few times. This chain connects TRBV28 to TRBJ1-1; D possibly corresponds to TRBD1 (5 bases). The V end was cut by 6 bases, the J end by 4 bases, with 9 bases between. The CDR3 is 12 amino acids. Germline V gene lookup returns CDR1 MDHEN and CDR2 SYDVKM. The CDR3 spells CASRAGGTEAFF. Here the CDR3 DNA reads TGTGCCAGCAGGGCGGGGGGCACTGAAGCTTTCTTT.

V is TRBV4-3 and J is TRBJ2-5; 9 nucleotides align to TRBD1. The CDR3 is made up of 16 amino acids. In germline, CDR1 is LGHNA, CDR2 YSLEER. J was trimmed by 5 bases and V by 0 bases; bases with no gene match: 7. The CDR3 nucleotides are TGCGCCAGCAGCCAAGATTACAGGGGGCGCCGGGAGACCCAGTACTTC. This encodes CASSQDYRGRRETQYF.

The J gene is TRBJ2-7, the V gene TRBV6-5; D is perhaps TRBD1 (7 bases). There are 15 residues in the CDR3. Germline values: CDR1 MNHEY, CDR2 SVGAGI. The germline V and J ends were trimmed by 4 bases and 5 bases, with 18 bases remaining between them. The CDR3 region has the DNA TGTGCCAGCAGTTCGGGGGTAGGGGGCTCGGACGAGCAGTACTTC. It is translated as CASSSGVGGSDEQYF.

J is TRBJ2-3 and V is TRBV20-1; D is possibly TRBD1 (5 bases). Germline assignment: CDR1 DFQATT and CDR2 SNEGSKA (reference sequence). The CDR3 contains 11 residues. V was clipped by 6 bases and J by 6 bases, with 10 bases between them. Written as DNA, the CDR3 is TGCAGTGCCGAGACAGAGGATACGCAGTATTTT. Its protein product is CSAETEDTQYF.

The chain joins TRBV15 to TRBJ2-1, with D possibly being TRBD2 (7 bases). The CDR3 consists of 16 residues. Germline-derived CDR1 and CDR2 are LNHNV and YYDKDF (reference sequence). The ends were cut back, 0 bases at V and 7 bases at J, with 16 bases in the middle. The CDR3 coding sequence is TGTGCCACCAGCAGAGATCCGGGGGGAGGGGGGAATGAGCAGTTCTTC. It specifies CATSRDPGGGGNEQFF.

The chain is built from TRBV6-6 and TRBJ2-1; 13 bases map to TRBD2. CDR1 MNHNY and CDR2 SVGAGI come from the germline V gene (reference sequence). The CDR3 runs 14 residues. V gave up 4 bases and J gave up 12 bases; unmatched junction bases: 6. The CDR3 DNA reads TGTGCCAGCAGTTCACTAGCGGGAGGGGAAGGGCAGTTCTTC. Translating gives CASSSLAGGEGQFF.